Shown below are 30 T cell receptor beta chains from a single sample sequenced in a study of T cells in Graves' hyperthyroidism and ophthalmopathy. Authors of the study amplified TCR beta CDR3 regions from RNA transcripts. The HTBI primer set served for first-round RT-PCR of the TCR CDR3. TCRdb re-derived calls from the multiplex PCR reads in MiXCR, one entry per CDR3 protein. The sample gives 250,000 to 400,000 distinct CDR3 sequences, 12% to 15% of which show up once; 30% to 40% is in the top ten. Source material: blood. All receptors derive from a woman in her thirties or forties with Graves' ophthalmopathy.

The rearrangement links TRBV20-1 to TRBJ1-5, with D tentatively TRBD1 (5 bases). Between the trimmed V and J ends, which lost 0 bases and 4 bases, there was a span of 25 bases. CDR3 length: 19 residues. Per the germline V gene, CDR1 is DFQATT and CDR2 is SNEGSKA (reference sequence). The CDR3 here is CSARDIETDIFFLNQPQHF. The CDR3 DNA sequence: TGCAGTGCTAGAGACATAGAGACAGATATTTTTTTTTTGAATCAGCCCCAGCATTTT.

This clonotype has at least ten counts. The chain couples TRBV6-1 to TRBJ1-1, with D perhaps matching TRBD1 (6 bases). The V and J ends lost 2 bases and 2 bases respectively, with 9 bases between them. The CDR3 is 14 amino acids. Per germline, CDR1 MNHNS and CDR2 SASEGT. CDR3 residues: CASSEYRDNTEAFF. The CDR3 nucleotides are TGTGCCAGCAGTGAATACAGGGATAACACTGAAGCTTTCTTT.

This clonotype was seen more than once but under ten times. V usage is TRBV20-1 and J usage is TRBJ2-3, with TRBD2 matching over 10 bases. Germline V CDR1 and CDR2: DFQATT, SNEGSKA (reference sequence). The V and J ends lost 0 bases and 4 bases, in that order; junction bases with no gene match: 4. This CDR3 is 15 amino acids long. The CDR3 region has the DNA TGCAGTGCTAGAGATCCAGCGGGGGGGCCAGATACGCAGTATTTT. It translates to CSARDPAGGPDTQYF.

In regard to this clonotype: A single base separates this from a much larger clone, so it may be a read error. This CDR3 reads CASTDSNGNQPQHF. DNA for the CDR3: TGCGCCAGCACTGACAGCAATGGCAATCAGCCCCAGCATTTT. J is TRBJ1-5 and V is TRBV10-2; tentatively, D is TRBD1 (5 bases). This CDR3 comprises 14 residues. Deletions cut 7 bases from V and 2 bases from J, with 12 bases between. Germline V CDR1 and CDR2: WSHSY, SAAADI.

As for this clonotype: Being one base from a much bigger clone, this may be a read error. CDR3 residues: CASSRDLDQPQHF. The DNA of the CDR3 is TGTGCCAGCAGCAGGGACCTGGATCAGCCCCAGCATTTT. The chain carries TRBV2 and TRBJ1-5; a possible D gene is TRBD1 (5 bases). The CDR3 is 13 residues long. Germline V lookup: CDR1 SNHLY, CDR2 FYNNEI. V lost 6 bases and J 5 bases, leaving 11 bases between the germline ends.

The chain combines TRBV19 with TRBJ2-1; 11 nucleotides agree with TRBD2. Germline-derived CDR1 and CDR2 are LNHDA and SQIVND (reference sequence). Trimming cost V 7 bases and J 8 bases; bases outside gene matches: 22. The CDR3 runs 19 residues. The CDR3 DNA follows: TGTGCCAGTACCAAAGACCTGGTAGCGGTAGCGGGGGGGCACTATGAGCAGTTCTTC. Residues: CASTKDLVAVAGGHYEQFF.

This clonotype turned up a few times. This chain's CDR3 is CASSLGEGGYGYTF. The DNA of the CDR3 is TGTGCCAGCAGCTTAGGGGAGGGCGGCTATGGCTACACCTTC. V is TRBV7-9 and J is TRBJ1-2; D is undetermined. The CDR3 length is 14 residues. Trimming took 1 base from V and 4 from J, leaving 10 bases between them. CDR1 is SEHNR, CDR2 FQNEAQ, per germline (reference sequence). Complete variable domain (other parts from reference TRBV7-9 and TRBJ1-2): DTGVSQNPRHKITKRGQNVTFRCDPISEHNRLYWYRQTLGQGPEFLTYFQNEAQLEKSRLLSDRFSAERPKGSFSTLEIQRTEQGDSAMYLCASSLGEGGYGYTFGSGTRLTVV.

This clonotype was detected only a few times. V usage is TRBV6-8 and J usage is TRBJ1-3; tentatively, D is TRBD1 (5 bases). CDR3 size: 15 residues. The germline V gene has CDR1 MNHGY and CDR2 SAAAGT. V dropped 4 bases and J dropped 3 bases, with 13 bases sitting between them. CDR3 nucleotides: TGTGCCAGCAGTTCCTCAGCAGGGAATGGAAACACCATATATTTT. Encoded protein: CASSSSAGNGNTIYF.

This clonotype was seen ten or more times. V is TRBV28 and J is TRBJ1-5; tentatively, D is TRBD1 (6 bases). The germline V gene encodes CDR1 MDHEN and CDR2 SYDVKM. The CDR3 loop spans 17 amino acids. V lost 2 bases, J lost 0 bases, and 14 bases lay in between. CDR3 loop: CASSLMGRGYSNQPQHF. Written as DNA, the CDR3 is TGTGCCAGCAGTTTAATGGGCAGGGGTTATAGCAATCAGCCCCAGCATTTT. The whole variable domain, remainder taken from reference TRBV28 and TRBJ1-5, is DVKVTQSSRYLVKRTGEKVFLECVQDMDHENMFWYRQDPGLGLRLIYFSYDVKMKEKGDIPEGYSVSREKKERFSLILESASTNQTSMYLCASSLMGRGYSNQPQHFGDGTRLSIL.

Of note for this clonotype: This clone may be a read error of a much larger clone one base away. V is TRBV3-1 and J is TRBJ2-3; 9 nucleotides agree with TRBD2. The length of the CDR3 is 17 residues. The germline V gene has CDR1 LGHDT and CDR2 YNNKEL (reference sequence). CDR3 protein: CASSQDPRGTSTDTQCF. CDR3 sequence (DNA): TGTGCCAGCAGCCAAGATCCGCGCGGGACTAGCACAGATACGCAGTGTTTT.

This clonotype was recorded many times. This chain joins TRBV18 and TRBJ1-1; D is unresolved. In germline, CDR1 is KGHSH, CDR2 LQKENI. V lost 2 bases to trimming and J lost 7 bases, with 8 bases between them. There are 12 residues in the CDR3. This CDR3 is CASSPVSDEAFF. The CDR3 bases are TGTGCCAGCTCACCAGTTTCTGATGAAGCTTTCTTT.

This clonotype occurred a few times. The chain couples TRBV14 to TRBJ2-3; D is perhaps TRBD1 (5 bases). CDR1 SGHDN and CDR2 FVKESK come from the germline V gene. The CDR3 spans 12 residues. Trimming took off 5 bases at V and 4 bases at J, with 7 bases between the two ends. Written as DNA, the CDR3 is TGTGCCAGCAGCTCCAGGGCAGATACGCAGTATTTT. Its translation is CASSSRADTQYF.

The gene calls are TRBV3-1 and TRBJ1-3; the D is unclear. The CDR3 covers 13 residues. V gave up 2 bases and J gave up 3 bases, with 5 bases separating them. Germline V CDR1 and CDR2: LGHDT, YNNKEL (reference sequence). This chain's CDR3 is CASSQQYGNTIYF. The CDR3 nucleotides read TGTGCCAGCAGCCAACAATATGGAAACACCATATATTTT. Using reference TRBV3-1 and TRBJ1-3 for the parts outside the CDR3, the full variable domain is DTAVSQTPKYLVTQMGNDKSIKCEQNLGHDTMYWYKQDSKKFLKIMFSYNNKELIINETVPNRFSPKSPDKAHLNLHINSLELGDSAVYFCASSQQYGNTIYFGEGSWLTVV.

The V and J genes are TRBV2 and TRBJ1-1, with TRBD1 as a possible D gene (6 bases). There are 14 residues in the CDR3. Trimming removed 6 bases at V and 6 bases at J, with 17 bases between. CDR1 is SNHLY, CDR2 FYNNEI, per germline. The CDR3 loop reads CASRDGQILSEAFF. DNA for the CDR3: TGTGCCAGCAGGGACGGACAGATACTCTCTGAAGCTTTCTTT. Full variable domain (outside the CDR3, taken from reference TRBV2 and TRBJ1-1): EPEVTQTPSHQVTQMGQEVILRCVPISNHLYFYWYRQILGQKVEFLVSFYNNEISEKSEIFDDQFSVERPDGSNFTLKIRSTKLEDSAMYFCASRDGQILSEAFFGQGTRLTVV.

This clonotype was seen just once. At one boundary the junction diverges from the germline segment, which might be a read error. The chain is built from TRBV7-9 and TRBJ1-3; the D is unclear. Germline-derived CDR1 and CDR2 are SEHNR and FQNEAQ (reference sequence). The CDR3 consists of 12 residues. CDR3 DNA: TGTGCCAGCAGGGGCCCTGGAAACACCATACATTTT. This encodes CASRGPGNTIHF.

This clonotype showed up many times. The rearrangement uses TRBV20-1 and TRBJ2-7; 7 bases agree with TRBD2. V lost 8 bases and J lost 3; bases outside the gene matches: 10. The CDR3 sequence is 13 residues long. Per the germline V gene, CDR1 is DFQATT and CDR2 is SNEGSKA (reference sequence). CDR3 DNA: TGCAGTCCTTCGGGGGGAGGGTTCTACGAGCAGTACTTC. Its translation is CSPSGGGFYEQYF.

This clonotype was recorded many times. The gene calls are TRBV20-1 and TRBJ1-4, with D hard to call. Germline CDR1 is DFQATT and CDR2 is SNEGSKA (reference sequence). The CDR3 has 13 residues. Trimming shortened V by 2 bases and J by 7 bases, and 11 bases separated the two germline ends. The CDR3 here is CSARIEWSEKLFF. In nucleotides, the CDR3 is TGCAGTGCTAGAATTGAGTGGTCTGAAAAACTGTTTTTT.

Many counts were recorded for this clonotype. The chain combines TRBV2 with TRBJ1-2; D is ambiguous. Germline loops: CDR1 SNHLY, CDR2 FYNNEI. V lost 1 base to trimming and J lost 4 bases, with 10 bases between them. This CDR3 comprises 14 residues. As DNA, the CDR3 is TGTGCCAGCAGTGAAGGGGGAAGCTTCTATGGCTACACCTTC. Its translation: CASSEGGSFYGYTF.

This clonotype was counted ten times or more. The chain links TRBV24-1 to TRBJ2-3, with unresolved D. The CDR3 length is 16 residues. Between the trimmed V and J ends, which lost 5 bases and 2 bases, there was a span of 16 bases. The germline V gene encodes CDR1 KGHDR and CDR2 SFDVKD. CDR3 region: CATSGAERAFTDTQYF. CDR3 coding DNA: TGTGCCACCAGTGGGGCGGAAAGAGCCTTCACAGATACGCAGTATTTT.

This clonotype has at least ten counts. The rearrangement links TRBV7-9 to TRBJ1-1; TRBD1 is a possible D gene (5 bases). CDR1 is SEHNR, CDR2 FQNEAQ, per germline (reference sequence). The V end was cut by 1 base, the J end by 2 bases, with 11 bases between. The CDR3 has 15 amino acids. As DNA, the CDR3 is TGTGCCAGCAGCTTAGTAACAGGACGTAACACTGAAGCTTTCTTT. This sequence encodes CASSLVTGRNTEAFF.

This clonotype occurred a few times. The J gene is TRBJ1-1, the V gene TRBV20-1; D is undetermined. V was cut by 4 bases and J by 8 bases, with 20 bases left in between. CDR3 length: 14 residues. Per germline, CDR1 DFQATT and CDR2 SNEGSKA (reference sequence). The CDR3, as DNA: TGCAGTGCTACTAACCAGGTCCTTAGCGTGGAAGCTTTCTTT. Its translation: CSATNQVLSVEAFF.

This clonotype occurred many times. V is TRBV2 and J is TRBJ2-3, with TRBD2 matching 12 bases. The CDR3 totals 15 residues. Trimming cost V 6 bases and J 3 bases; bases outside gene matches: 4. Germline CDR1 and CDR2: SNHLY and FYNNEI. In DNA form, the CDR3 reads TGTGCCAGCAGCCGACTAGCGGGAGCGACAGATACGCAGTATTTT. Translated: CASSRLAGATDTQYF. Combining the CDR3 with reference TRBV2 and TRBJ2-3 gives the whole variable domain EPEVTQTPSHQVTQMGQEVILRCVPISNHLYFYWYRQILGQKVEFLVSFYNNEISEKSEIFDDQFSVERPDGSNFTLKIRSTKLEDSAMYFCASSRLAGATDTQYFGPGTRLTVL.

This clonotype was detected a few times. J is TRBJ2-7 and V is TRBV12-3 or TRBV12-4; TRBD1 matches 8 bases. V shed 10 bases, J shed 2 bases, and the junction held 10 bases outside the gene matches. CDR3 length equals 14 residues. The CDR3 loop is CATSNRDRTYEQYF. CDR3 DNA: TGTGCCACCTCAAACCGGGACAGGACCTACGAGCAGTACTTC.

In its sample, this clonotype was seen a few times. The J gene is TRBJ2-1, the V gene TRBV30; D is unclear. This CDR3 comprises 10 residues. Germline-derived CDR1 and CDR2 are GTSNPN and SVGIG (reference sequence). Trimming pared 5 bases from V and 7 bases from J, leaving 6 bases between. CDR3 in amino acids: CAWGRNEQFF. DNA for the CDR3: TGTGCCTGGGGAAGGAATGAGCAGTTCTTC.

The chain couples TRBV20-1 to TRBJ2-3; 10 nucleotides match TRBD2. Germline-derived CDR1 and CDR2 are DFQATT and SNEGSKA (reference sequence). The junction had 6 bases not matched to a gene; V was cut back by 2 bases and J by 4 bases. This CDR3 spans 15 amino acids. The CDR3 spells CSARPLAGAADTQYF. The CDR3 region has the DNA TGCAGTGCTAGACCCCTAGCGGGAGCGGCAGATACGCAGTATTTT.

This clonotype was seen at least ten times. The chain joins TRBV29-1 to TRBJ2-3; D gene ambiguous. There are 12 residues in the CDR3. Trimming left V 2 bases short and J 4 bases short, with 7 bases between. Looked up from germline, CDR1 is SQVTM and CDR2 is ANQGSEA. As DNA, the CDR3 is TGCAGCGTTGAACGAGGCCCAGATACGCAGTATTTT. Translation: CSVERGPDTQYF.

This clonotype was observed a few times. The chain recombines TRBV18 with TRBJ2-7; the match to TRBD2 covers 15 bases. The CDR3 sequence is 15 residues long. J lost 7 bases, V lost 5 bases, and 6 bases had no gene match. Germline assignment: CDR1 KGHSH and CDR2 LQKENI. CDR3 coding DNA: TGTGCCAGCTCAGTCGGACTAGCGGGAGGGCCTGAGCAGTACTTC. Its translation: CASSVGLAGGPEQYF.

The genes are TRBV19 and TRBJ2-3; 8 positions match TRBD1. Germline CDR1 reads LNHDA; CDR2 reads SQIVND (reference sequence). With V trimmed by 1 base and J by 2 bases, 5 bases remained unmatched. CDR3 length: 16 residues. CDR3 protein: CASSIGTGPNTDTQYF. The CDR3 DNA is TGTGCCAGTAGTATAGGGACAGGGCCCAACACAGATACGCAGTATTTT.

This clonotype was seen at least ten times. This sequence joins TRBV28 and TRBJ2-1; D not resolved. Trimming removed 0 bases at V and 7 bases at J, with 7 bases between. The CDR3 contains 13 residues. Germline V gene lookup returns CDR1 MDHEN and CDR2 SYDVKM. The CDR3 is CASSLWGMNEQFF. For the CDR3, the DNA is TGTGCCAGCAGTTTATGGGGGATGAATGAGCAGTTCTTC. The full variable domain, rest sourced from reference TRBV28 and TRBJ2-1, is DVKVTQSSRYLVKRTGEKVFLECVQDMDHENMFWYRQDPGLGLRLIYFSYDVKMKEKGDIPEGYSVSREKKERFSLILESASTNQTSMYLCASSLWGMNEQFFGPGTRLTVL.

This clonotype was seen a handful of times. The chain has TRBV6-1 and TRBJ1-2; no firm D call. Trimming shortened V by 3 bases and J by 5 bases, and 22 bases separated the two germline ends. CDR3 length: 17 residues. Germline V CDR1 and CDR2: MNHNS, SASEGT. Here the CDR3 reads CASSDMAAGGRHYGYTF. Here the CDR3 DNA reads TGTGCCAGCAGTGATATGGCGGCGGGTGGTCGCCATTATGGCTACACCTTC.